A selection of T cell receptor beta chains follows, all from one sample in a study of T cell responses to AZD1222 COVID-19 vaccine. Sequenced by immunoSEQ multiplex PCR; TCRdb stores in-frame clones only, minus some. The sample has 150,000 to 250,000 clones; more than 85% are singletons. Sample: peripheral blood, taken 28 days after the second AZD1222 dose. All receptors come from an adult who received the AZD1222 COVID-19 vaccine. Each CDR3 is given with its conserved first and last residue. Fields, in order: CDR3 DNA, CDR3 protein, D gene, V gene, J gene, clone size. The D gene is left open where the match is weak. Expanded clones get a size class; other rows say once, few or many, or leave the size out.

CDR3nt: TGCAGTGCTAGTCTGAGGGGCGGTGATCAGCCCCAGCATTTT
CDR3aa: CSASLRGGDQPQHF
d_gene: NA
v_gene: TRBV20-1
j_gene: TRBJ1-5
abundance: NA

CDR3nt: TGTGCCAGCAGCACCCCGTGGGTTGGTGAAAAACTGTTTTTT
CDR3aa: CASSTPWVGEKLFF
d_gene: NA
v_gene: TRBV5-8
j_gene: TRBJ1-4
abundance: NA

CDR3nt: TGTGCCAGCAGCAGGGACCCGATGAAAGCGGGAAACTACGAGCAGTACTTC
CDR3aa: CASSRDPMKAGNYEQYF
d_gene: TRBD2
v_gene: TRBV7-8
j_gene: TRBJ2-7
abundance: NA

CDR3nt: TGTGCCAGCAGTCAGGGAACGCCTCCACGGGGCACCGGGGAGCTGTTTTTT
CDR3aa: CASSQGTPPRGTGELFF
d_gene: NA
v_gene: TRBV2
j_gene: TRBJ2-2
abundance: NA

CDR3nt: TGCGCCAGCAGCACAGACGGGACAGTCACTGAAGCTTTCTTT
CDR3aa: CASSTDGTVTEAFF
d_gene: TRBD1
v_gene: TRBV5-1
j_gene: TRBJ1-1
abundance: NA

CDR3nt: TGTGCCAGCAGTTTACTGGCAGGGTTGTCCTCGAGTTACAATGAGCAGTTCTTC
CDR3aa: CASSLLAGLSSSYNEQFF
d_gene: NA
v_gene: TRBV27
j_gene: TRBJ2-1
abundance: few

CDR3nt: TGCGCCAGCAGCTTCCAGACTAGCGGGTCGACTAGCACAGATACGCAGTATTTT
CDR3aa: CASSFQTSGSTSTDTQYF
d_gene: TRBD2
v_gene: TRBV5-1
j_gene: TRBJ2-3
abundance: NA

CDR3nt: TGTGCCAGCAGCTTAACTGGGACAGAGCCGTACGAGCAGTACTTC
CDR3aa: CASSLTGTEPYEQYF
d_gene: TRBD1
v_gene: TRBV7-2
j_gene: TRBJ2-7
abundance: NA

CDR3nt: TGTGCCAGCTCACCGGGGCAAAAGACCCAGTACTTC
CDR3aa: CASSPGQKTQYF
d_gene: NA
v_gene: TRBV18
j_gene: TRBJ2-5
abundance: NA

CDR3nt: TGTGCCAGCACCTTAGCCAGGGCGACCGCAGAGACCCAGTACTTC
CDR3aa: CASTLARATAETQYF
d_gene: NA
v_gene: TRBV7-9
j_gene: TRBJ2-5
abundance: NA

CDR3nt: TGTGCCAGCAGCGTAGATCCCGGGGGCACTGAAGCTTTCTTT
CDR3aa: CASSVDPGGTEAFF
d_gene: NA
v_gene: TRBV9
j_gene: TRBJ1-1
abundance: NA

CDR3nt: TGTGCCAGCAGCACCGGGACAGGGGGATTCACCTTC
CDR3aa: CASSTGTGGFTF
d_gene: TRBD1
v_gene: TRBV3-1/TRBV3-2
j_gene: TRBJ1-2
abundance: NA

CDR3nt: TGCGCCAGCAGCCAAGATTGGTGGGGGACTAATGAAAAACTGTTTTTT
CDR3aa: CASSQDWWGTNEKLFF
d_gene: NA
v_gene: TRBV4-3
j_gene: TRBJ1-4
abundance: NA

CDR3nt: TGCGCCAGCAGCCTACCGGGGGAGACCCAGTACTTC
CDR3aa: CASSLPGETQYF
d_gene: NA
v_gene: TRBV5-1
j_gene: TRBJ2-5
abundance: NA

CDR3nt: TGTGCCAGCTGTGACAGGGTAACACTTAAAGCTTTCTTT
CDR3aa: CASCDRVTLKAFF
d_gene: TRBD1
v_gene: TRBV28
j_gene: TRBJ1-1
abundance: NA

CDR3nt: TGTGCCAGCAGCTTGGGGCTAGCGGGAAACACCGGGGAGCTGTTTTTT
CDR3aa: CASSLGLAGNTGELFF
d_gene: TRBD2
v_gene: TRBV5-4
j_gene: TRBJ2-2
abundance: NA

CDR3nt: TGTGCCAGCAGCGTAGTGAGCGGGGGAATTAATGAGCAGTTCTTC
CDR3aa: CASSVVSGGINEQFF
d_gene: TRBD2
v_gene: TRBV9
j_gene: TRBJ2-1
abundance: NA

CDR3nt: TGTGCCAGCAGCACCGTTTGGAACACTGAAGCTTTCTTT
CDR3aa: CASSTVWNTEAFF
d_gene: NA
v_gene: TRBV7-3
j_gene: TRBJ1-1
abundance: NA

CDR3nt: TGTGCCAGCAGCCAAACCGGGACCCCGGCCTACGAGCAGTACTTC
CDR3aa: CASSQTGTPAYEQYF
d_gene: NA
v_gene: TRBV6-6
j_gene: TRBJ2-7
abundance: NA

CDR3nt: TGTGCCAGCAGTTACTCTCGGACCCCTAGCAATCAGCCCCAGCATTTT
CDR3aa: CASSYSRTPSNQPQHF
d_gene: NA
v_gene: TRBV6-5
j_gene: TRBJ1-5
abundance: NA

CDR3nt: TGTGCCAGCAGCCAAGATGAGGGTATCCGGAACGAGCAGTACTTC
CDR3aa: CASSQDEGIRNEQYF
d_gene: NA
v_gene: TRBV4-2
j_gene: TRBJ2-7
abundance: many

CDR3nt: TGTGCCAGCAGCCCCGGGACTAGCGGGAGAGGGGCCACAGATACGCAGTATTTT
CDR3aa: CASSPGTSGRGATDTQYF
d_gene: TRBD2
v_gene: TRBV3-1/TRBV3-2
j_gene: TRBJ2-3
abundance: NA

CDR3nt: TGCAGCTCCCTGGACTACTATGGCTACACCTTC
CDR3aa: CSSLDYYGYTF
d_gene: NA
v_gene: TRBV29-1
j_gene: TRBJ1-2
abundance: NA

CDR3nt: TGTGCCAGCACTCCCCTAGCGGGCGACACCGGGGAGCTGTTTTTT
CDR3aa: CASTPLAGDTGELFF
d_gene: TRBD2
v_gene: TRBV9
j_gene: TRBJ2-2
abundance: once

CDR3nt: TGTGCCAGCAGCTTAGGGTCGAGGACCCTCAGAGAGCAGTTCTTC
CDR3aa: CASSLGSRTLREQFF
d_gene: NA
v_gene: TRBV7-8
j_gene: TRBJ2-1
abundance: NA

CDR3nt: TGTGCCACCGAGACTGGTACGCTTTCTGGGGCCAACGTCCTGACTTTC
CDR3aa: CATETGTLSGANVLTF
d_gene: NA
v_gene: TRBV7-6
j_gene: TRBJ2-6
abundance: NA

CDR3nt: TGTGCCAGTAGTATTAAGGGCCAGTTGGGTTGGGAGACCCAGTACTTC
CDR3aa: CASSIKGQLGWETQYF
d_gene: NA
v_gene: TRBV19
j_gene: TRBJ2-5
abundance: NA

CDR3nt: TGTGCCAGCAGCTTCCGGGATGGGACCATTCAGTACTTC
CDR3aa: CASSFRDGTIQYF
d_gene: NA
v_gene: TRBV5-5
j_gene: TRBJ2-4
abundance: NA

CDR3nt: TGTGCCAGCAGCGGGAGTGGAAATGAGCAGTTCTTC
CDR3aa: CASSGSGNEQFF
d_gene: NA
v_gene: TRBV27
j_gene: TRBJ2-1
abundance: NA

CDR3nt: TGCGCCAGCAGCCCCCTAGGGGGACAGGGCGATGGCTACACCTTC
CDR3aa: CASSPLGGQGDGYTF
d_gene: TRBD1
v_gene: TRBV4-1
j_gene: TRBJ1-2
abundance: NA

CDR3nt: TGTGCCAGCAGCCATGATTCCGTCGCTGGATTCCAAGCTTTCTTT
CDR3aa: CASSHDSVAGFQAFF
d_gene: NA
v_gene: TRBV3-1/TRBV3-2
j_gene: TRBJ1-1
abundance: NA

CDR3nt: TGTGCCAGTAGTATGGGGACAGGGGCCTACGAGCAGTACTTC
CDR3aa: CASSMGTGAYEQYF
d_gene: TRBD1
v_gene: TRBV19
j_gene: TRBJ2-7
abundance: NA

CDR3nt: TGTGCCAGCAGCTTAGATGTCGTAGGGAGAGATGAAAAACTGTTTTTT
CDR3aa: CASSLDVVGRDEKLFF
d_gene: NA
v_gene: TRBV11-3
j_gene: TRBJ1-4
abundance: NA

CDR3nt: TGTGCCAGCAGTTTATGGGGGACAGCCCAGGCGGATACGCAGTATTTT
CDR3aa: CASSLWGTAQADTQYF
d_gene: TRBD1
v_gene: TRBV28
j_gene: TRBJ2-3
abundance: NA

CDR3nt: TGTGCCAGCAGATCTGACAGGTATAGCAATCAGCCCCAGCATTTT
CDR3aa: CASRSDRYSNQPQHF
d_gene: NA
v_gene: TRBV28
j_gene: TRBJ1-5
abundance: NA

CDR3nt: TGTGCCAGTAGCAACTGGGGCCCTGGGCCCCAGCATTTT
CDR3aa: CASSNWGPGPQHF
d_gene: NA
v_gene: TRBV19
j_gene: TRBJ1-5
abundance: NA

CDR3nt: TGTGCCAGCAGTCCGACCAATCAGCCCCAGCATTTT
CDR3aa: CASSPTNQPQHF
d_gene: NA
v_gene: TRBV6-2/TRBV6-3
j_gene: TRBJ1-5
abundance: NA

CDR3nt: TGTGCCAGCAGTGGCCCCCCGGGAAACACCGGGGAGCTGTTTTTT
CDR3aa: CASSGPPGNTGELFF
d_gene: NA
v_gene: TRBV2
j_gene: TRBJ2-2
abundance: NA

CDR3nt: TGTGCCAGCAGTAGATTCAGTGAGCAGTTCTTC
CDR3aa: CASSRFSEQFF
d_gene: NA
v_gene: TRBV6-2/TRBV6-3
j_gene: TRBJ2-1
abundance: NA

CDR3nt: TGTGCCAGCAGTCTACTACGAAGAAGACTAGCGGGAGCCGGGGAGCTGTTTTTT
CDR3aa: CASSLLRRRLAGAGELFF
d_gene: TRBD2
v_gene: TRBV28
j_gene: TRBJ2-2
abundance: NA

CDR3nt: TGCGCCAGCAGCTCCCTAGAGGGGTCCTACAATGAGCAGTTCTTC
CDR3aa: CASSSLEGSYNEQFF
d_gene: NA
v_gene: TRBV5-1
j_gene: TRBJ2-1
abundance: NA

CDR3nt: TGTGCCACCAGCGTTAGCGGGAGGGCCGGGACAGATACGCAGTATTTT
CDR3aa: CATSVSGRAGTDTQYF
d_gene: TRBD2
v_gene: TRBV15
j_gene: TRBJ2-3
abundance: NA

CDR3nt: TGTGCCACCAGTGATTTCAGCGGGAGCTCCTACAATGAGCAGTTCTTC
CDR3aa: CATSDFSGSSYNEQFF
d_gene: TRBD2
v_gene: TRBV24-1
j_gene: TRBJ2-1
abundance: NA

CDR3nt: TGTGCCAGCAGTCGAGTCAGCGCAAATGAAAAACTGTTTTTT
CDR3aa: CASSRVSANEKLFF
d_gene: NA
v_gene: TRBV28
j_gene: TRBJ1-4
abundance: NA

CDR3nt: TGTGCCAGCAGCCAAGTAGGAAGTGAAGCGGGGGCTACCATTCAGTACTTC
CDR3aa: CASSQVGSEAGATIQYF
d_gene: TRBD2
v_gene: TRBV4-2
j_gene: TRBJ2-4
abundance: NA

CDR3nt: TGTGCCAGTATCCCCAGGGGTAGGAACACTGAAGCTTTCTTT
CDR3aa: CASIPRGRNTEAFF
d_gene: NA
v_gene: TRBV19
j_gene: TRBJ1-1
abundance: once

CDR3nt: TGCGCCAGCAGCCTGGGACCCTTCAATGAGCAGTTCTTC
CDR3aa: CASSLGPFNEQFF
d_gene: NA
v_gene: TRBV5-1
j_gene: TRBJ2-1
abundance: NA

CDR3nt: TGTGCCAGCAGCGCCCGAGCTGGGGCCAACGTCCTGACTTTC
CDR3aa: CASSARAGANVLTF
d_gene: NA
v_gene: TRBV9
j_gene: TRBJ2-6
abundance: NA

CDR3nt: TGTGCCAGTAAGGACAGGGAAAACTATGGCTACACCTTC
CDR3aa: CASKDRENYGYTF
d_gene: TRBD1
v_gene: TRBV19
j_gene: TRBJ1-2
abundance: NA

CDR3nt: TGTGCCAGCAGTGCCGGCCTTGGAAGCTATGGCTACACCTTC
CDR3aa: CASSAGLGSYGYTF
d_gene: NA
v_gene: TRBV27
j_gene: TRBJ1-2
abundance: NA

CDR3nt: TGTGCCAGCAGCCGAGGACAGGGGGACTATGGCTACACCTTC
CDR3aa: CASSRGQGDYGYTF
d_gene: TRBD1
v_gene: TRBV6-5
j_gene: TRBJ1-2
abundance: NA

CDR3nt: TGTGCCAGCAGCCCCGTGGCGGCGGGAGGTTCGGCTGAGCAGTTCTTC
CDR3aa: CASSPVAAGGSAEQFF
d_gene: TRBD2
v_gene: TRBV7-3
j_gene: TRBJ2-1
abundance: NA

CDR3nt: TGTGCCAGCAGCTTAGAGGGGAGGCACACAGATACGCAGTATTTT
CDR3aa: CASSLEGRHTDTQYF
d_gene: NA
v_gene: TRBV11-2
j_gene: TRBJ2-3
abundance: NA

CDR3nt: TGTGCCAGCAGTTCGGGACAGGGGATAGTACGCAATCAGCCCCAGCATTTT
CDR3aa: CASSSGQGIVRNQPQHF
d_gene: TRBD1
v_gene: TRBV28
j_gene: TRBJ1-5
abundance: few

CDR3nt: TGTGCCAGCAGCTTAGATCCCCACTACGAGCAGTACTTC
CDR3aa: CASSLDPHYEQYF
d_gene: NA
v_gene: TRBV7-9
j_gene: TRBJ2-7
abundance: NA

CDR3nt: TGTGCCGGAAGCCAGGGTTTCGGCGCTTACGAGCAGTACTTC
CDR3aa: CAGSQGFGAYEQYF
d_gene: NA
v_gene: TRBV30
j_gene: TRBJ2-7
abundance: NA

CDR3nt: TGTGCCAGCAGCGTAGACCTCGGAGGAGGTGAGCAGTTCTTC
CDR3aa: CASSVDLGGGEQFF
d_gene: NA
v_gene: TRBV9
j_gene: TRBJ2-1
abundance: once

CDR3nt: TGCGCCAGCAGCGGTGGACAGGGCAATCAGCCCCAGCATTTT
CDR3aa: CASSGGQGNQPQHF
d_gene: TRBD1
v_gene: TRBV5-1
j_gene: TRBJ1-5
abundance: NA

CDR3nt: TGTGCCAGCAGTGACAAAGGGTGGGATACGCAGTATTTT
CDR3aa: CASSDKGWDTQYF
d_gene: NA
v_gene: TRBV6-4
j_gene: TRBJ2-3
abundance: NA

CDR3nt: TGTGCCAGCTCACCTGCTAACACTGAAGCTTTCTTT
CDR3aa: CASSPANTEAFF
d_gene: NA
v_gene: TRBV18
j_gene: TRBJ1-1
abundance: NA